The 32 T cell receptor beta chains presented below share a single source sample, sequenced in a study of fetal regulatory T cell absence and autoimmunity. TCRdb's copy holds only in-frame clones and misses some; the assay was immunoSEQ multiplex PCR. Of 95,000 to 100,000 clones in the sample, about three quarters were seen once. The sample was pancreas tissue. The origin of the receptors is a male donor with IPEX syndrome.

The chain recombines TRBV27 with TRBJ1-2; 7 bases agree with TRBD1. Germline trimming cut 5 bases from V and 8 bases from J; bases unmatched to any gene: 8. The CDR3 has 13 residues. The germline CDR1 and CDR2 sequences are MNHEY and SMNVEV (reference sequence). CDR3 amino acids: CASSLWPGGGYTF. In DNA, the CDR3 is TGTGCCAGCAGTCTTTGGCCAGGGGGGGGCTACACCTTC.

V gene TRBV30 combines with J gene TRBJ2-7; D unresolved. V was pared by 2 bases and J by 3 bases, with 11 bases between. Germline CDR1 is GTSNPN and CDR2 is SVGIG (reference sequence). The CDR3 extends over 13 amino acids. The CDR3 here is CAWSPYLNYEQYF. The DNA of the CDR3 is TGTGCCTGGAGTCCCTACTTGAACTACGAGCAGTACTTC.

V is TRBV9 and J is TRBJ2-7; D is undetermined. Germline V gene data show CDR1 as SGDLS and CDR2 as YYNGEE. The CDR3 is 13 amino acids. Trimming cost V 2 bases and J 0 bases, with 6 bases left between them. CDR3 protein: CASSVGSSYEQYF. The CDR3 nucleotides are TGTGCCAGCAGCGTTGGAAGCTCCTACGAGCAGTACTTC.

This chain uses TRBV9 with TRBJ2-3; 8 positions agree with TRBD2. CDR1 SGDLS and CDR2 YYNGEE come from the germline V gene. This CDR3 region has 15 residues. V lost 3 bases and J lost 0; bases outside the gene matches: 3. CDR3 amino acids: CASSASGLSTDTQYF. The CDR3 DNA sequence: TGTGCCAGCAGCGCTAGCGGGCTTAGCACAGATACGCAGTATTTT.

In its sample, this clone was seen a few times. V gene TRBV10-3 combines with J gene TRBJ1-5; D is ambiguous. CDR1 is ENHRY, CDR2 SYGVKD, per germline. The CDR3 is made up of 13 amino acids. V lost 2 bases, J lost 4 bases, and 6 bases lay in between. The CDR3 DNA sequence: TGTGCCATCAGTGAGGAAATGAATCAGCCCCAGCATTTT. Protein: CAISEEMNQPQHF.

The CDR3 reads CASSPRTNYGYTF. In DNA, the CDR3 is TGTGCCAGCTCACCGAGGACAAACTATGGCTACACCTTC. J is TRBJ1-2 and V is TRBV18; D might be TRBD1 (5 bases). This CDR3 is built from 13 residues. Germline V lookup: CDR1 KGHSH, CDR2 LQKENI. V dropped 3 bases and J dropped 2 bases, with 7 bases sitting between them.

This chain uses TRBV19 with TRBJ1-1; D is uncertain. CDR1 LNHDA and CDR2 SQIVND come from the germline V gene (reference sequence). V was shortened by 5 bases and J by 0 bases, with 10 bases between the two germline ends. This CDR3 has 14 residues. The DNA of the CDR3 is TGTGCCAGTAGTGTCGTACCCGTGAACACTGAAGCTTTCTTT. As protein: CASSVVPVNTEAFF.

The chain joins TRBV2 to TRBJ1-2, with D possibly being TRBD1 (5 bases). From germline, CDR1 is SNHLY and CDR2 FYNNEI. With 5 bases removed from V and 4 bases from J, the gap between germline ends came to 11 bases. The CDR3 has 13 amino acids. The CDR3 is CASSRWDFYGYTF. CDR3 DNA sequence: TGTGCCAGCAGTCGTTGGGACTTCTATGGCTACACCTTC.

The J gene is TRBJ1-5, the V gene TRBV7-8; 10 nucleotides align to TRBD1. V lost 3 bases, J lost 2 bases, and 4 bases stayed unmatched. Germline lookup yields CDR1 SGHVS and CDR2 FQNEAQ. The CDR3 covers 16 residues. The CDR3 protein is CASSLGGTGGNQPQHF. The CDR3 bases are TGTGCCAGCAGCTTGGGGGGGACAGGGGGCAATCAGCCCCAGCATTTT.

This chain uses TRBV7-9 with TRBJ2-3, with 11 bases identical to TRBD2. This CDR3 has 18 residues. V shed 1 base and J 3 bases; nucleotides not matched to a gene: 9. Looked up from germline, CDR1 is SEHNR and CDR2 is FQNEAQ (reference sequence). In DNA, the CDR3 is TGTGCCAGCAGCTTAGTGCCCTACACTAGCGGGAGAACAGATACGCAGTATTTT. Encoded protein: CASSLVPYTSGRTDTQYF.

This rearrangement joins TRBV9 to TRBJ2-1, with D hard to call. The germline V gene encodes CDR1 SGDLS and CDR2 YYNGEE. The CDR3 runs to 17 residues. Deletions cut 2 bases from V and 0 bases from J, with 15 bases between. The CDR3 spells CASSVQPLSSSYNEQFF. CDR3 DNA: TGTGCCAGCAGCGTCCAACCCCTATCGAGCTCCTACAATGAGCAGTTCTTC.

This chain links TRBV5-1 with TRBJ2-7, with TRBD2 matching over 9 bases. Germline V gene data show CDR1 as SGHRS and CDR2 as YFSETQ. This CDR3 has 15 amino acids. Germline trimming cut 0 bases from V and 4 bases from J; bases unmatched to any gene: 5. The CDR3 nucleotides read TGCGCCAGCAGCTTGGGCTGGGGACTAGCTTACGAGCAGTACTTC. Translating it yields CASSLGWGLAYEQYF.

V gene TRBV2 combines with J gene TRBJ1-2; D is unclear. Trimming took 6 bases from V and 6 from J, leaving 11 bases between them. Germline V CDR1 and CDR2: SNHLY, FYNNEI. The CDR3 loop spans 12 amino acids. The CDR3 DNA reads TGTGCCAGCAGAAGGTTACAGCATGGCTACACCTTC. Its protein is CASRRLQHGYTF.

The chain is built from TRBV2 and TRBJ2-3, with 7 positions matching TRBD2. V lost 2 bases to trimming and J lost 4 bases; unmatched junction nucleotides: 9. This CDR3 region has 16 residues. Germline loops: CDR1 SNHLY, CDR2 FYNNEI. The CDR3 is CASSERPGGWADTQYF. The CDR3, as DNA: TGTGCCAGCAGTGAAAGACCGGGAGGATGGGCAGATACGCAGTATTTT.

The rearrangement links TRBV5-5 to TRBJ2-7; tentative D call: TRBD2 (7 bases). The CDR3 totals 16 residues. Trimming removed 2 bases from V and 2 bases from J, with 17 bases in between. From germline, CDR1 is SGHKS and CDR2 YYEKEE (reference sequence). The CDR3 here is CASSFERGARAYEQYF. CDR3 nucleotide sequence: TGTGCCAGCAGCTTTGAACGGGGGGCTAGGGCCTACGAGCAGTACTTC.

This clone was observed a few times. This chain uses TRBV7-9 with TRBJ1-1; D not certain. Germline V gene data show CDR1 as SEHNR and CDR2 as FQNEAQ (reference sequence). V shed 7 bases and J shed 1 base, with 13 bases lying between them. The CDR3 covers 14 residues. CDR3 DNA: TGTGCCAGCACCCTTACGGCCGGGAACACTGAAGCTTTCTTT. Its protein is CASTLTAGNTEAFF.

The CDR3 sequence is CASSLTRETQYF. CDR3 nucleotide sequence: TGTGCCAGCAGCTTGACTAGGGAGACCCAGTACTTC. J is TRBJ2-5 and V is TRBV11-2, with a possible D match to TRBD2 (6 bases). Trimming took off 3 bases at V and 5 bases at J, with 7 bases between the two ends. Germline V gene sequence: CDR1 SGHAT, CDR2 FQNNGV. This CDR3 spans 12 amino acids.

The J gene is TRBJ2-3, the V gene TRBV21-1; the table's TRBD1 call for D was not verified on the DNA. TRBV21-1 is annotated as a pseudogene. There are 16 residues in the CDR3. CDR3 protein: CASGQTFNRGTDTQYF. The CDR3 DNA is TGTGCCAGCGGACAAACCTTTAACAGGGGCACAGATACGCAGTATTTT.

The chain employs TRBV27 and TRBJ1-3, with D hard to call. V lost 2 bases to trimming and J lost 0 bases, with 14 bases between them. Germline CDR1 reads MNHEY; CDR2 reads SMNVEV (reference sequence). The CDR3 is 17 amino acids. The CDR3 spells CASSLAANRPSGNTIYF. The CDR3, as DNA: TGTGCCAGCAGTTTAGCGGCGAACAGACCCTCTGGAAACACCATATATTTT.

The rearrangement joins TRBV9 to TRBJ2-2; D gene unclear. The germline V gene encodes CDR1 SGDLS and CDR2 YYNGEE. With 0 bases removed from V and 3 bases from J, the gap between germline ends came to 3 bases. The CDR3 totals 13 residues. As DNA, the CDR3 is TGTGCCAGCAGCGTAGAGCACACCGGGGAGCTGTTTTTT. Translated, it gives CASSVEHTGELFF.

This clone was counted only a few times. V usage is TRBV7-9 and J usage is TRBJ2-7, with D perhaps TRBD2 (5 bases). CDR3 length: 12 amino acids. Between the trimmed V and J ends, which lost 3 bases and 5 bases, there was a span of 8 bases. In germline, CDR1 is SEHNR, CDR2 FQNEAQ (reference sequence). For the CDR3, the DNA is TGTGCCAGCAGCTTGAGGGTTGACGAGCAGTACTTC. Encoded protein: CASSLRVDEQYF.

The V call is TRBV12-2, the J call TRBJ2-7; the table's D call, TRBD1, has no DNA check behind it. TRBV12-2 is a listed pseudogene. CDR3 length equals 17 residues. The CDR3 bases are TGTGCAAGTCGCTTAGGCGGGAACGGACAGGCGCTTGGGAAGCAGTACTTC. Translation: CASRLGGNGQALGKQYF.

V is TRBV7-8 and J is TRBJ2-1; 8 bases line up with TRBD2. This CDR3 is built from 16 residues. Per the germline V gene, CDR1 is SGHVS and CDR2 is FQNEAQ. The junction had 12 bases not matched to a gene; V was cut back by 4 bases and J by 7 bases. The CDR3 DNA follows: TGTGCCAGCAGCTCTAGGACGGGAGGGCCTGTGAATGAGCAGTTCTTC. This translates into CASSSRTGGPVNEQFF.

This clone has only one observation. The chain has TRBV10-1 and TRBJ2-6; 8 nucleotides align to TRBD1. The CDR3 covers 18 residues. Germline lookup yields CDR1 WNHNN and CDR2 SYGVQD (reference sequence). V shed 5 bases and J 0 bases; nucleotides not matched to a gene: 9. Here the CDR3 reads CASSPPGQDFSGANVLTF. The CDR3 nucleotides read TGCGCCAGCAGTCCCCCGGGACAGGACTTCTCTGGGGCCAACGTCCTGACTTTC.

V gene TRBV13 combines with J gene TRBJ1-3; 8 bases align to TRBD1. Germline loops: CDR1 PRHDT, CDR2 FYEKMQ (reference sequence). The CDR3 extends over 16 amino acids. The V and J ends lost 5 bases and 3 bases, in that order; junction bases with no gene match: 9. CDR3 region: CASSPGPTGGGNTIYF. As DNA, the CDR3 is TGTGCCAGCAGCCCAGGCCCAACAGGGGGTGGAAACACCATATATTTT.

The J gene is TRBJ1-2, the V gene TRBV4-1, with D unresolved. This CDR3 contains 17 residues. Germline-derived CDR1 and CDR2 are MGHRA and YSYEKL. Trimming cost V 1 base and J 3 bases, with 18 bases left between them. CDR3 in amino acids: CASSQGVLRAWDYGYTF. The CDR3 DNA sequence: TGCGCCAGCAGCCAAGGGGTACTGAGGGCGTGGGACTATGGCTACACCTTC.

The chain links TRBV27 to TRBJ1-5; D remains ambiguous. The CDR3 extends over 13 amino acids. V shed 4 bases and J shed 5 bases, with 9 bases lying between them. Per germline, CDR1 MNHEY and CDR2 SMNVEV (reference sequence). The CDR3 DNA follows: TGTGCCAGCAGTTCGCAGATATATCAGCCCCAGCATTTT. Its translation is CASSSQIYQPQHF.

This rearrangement joins TRBV6-1 to TRBJ1-4, with no clear D. The CDR3 loop spans 15 amino acids. V lost 5 bases and J lost 1, with 11 bases in between. Germline loops: CDR1 MNHNS, CDR2 SASEGT. DNA of the CDR3: TGTGCCAGCAGTTTCCGACGGGGAACTAATGAAAAACTGTTTTTT. It yields the protein CASSFRRGTNEKLFF.

Here the CDR3 reads CASSSIHRGHTEAFF. The CDR3 region has the DNA TGCGCCAGCAGCTCCATACACAGGGGGCACACTGAAGCTTTCTTT. V and J are TRBV5-1 and TRBJ1-1, with 9 bases lining up with TRBD1. Unmatched junction bases numbered 6, after V lost 3 bases and J lost 3 bases. In germline, CDR1 is SGHRS, CDR2 YFSETQ. The CDR3 is 15 amino acids.

The chain links TRBV7-9 to TRBJ2-1; 9 positions match TRBD1. This CDR3 is 12 amino acids long. The junction had 4 bases not matched to a gene; V was cut back by 1 base and J by 15 bases. Per germline, CDR1 SEHNR and CDR2 FQNEAQ (reference sequence). CDR3 region: CASSLGGQGWFF. In nucleotides, the CDR3 is TGTGCCAGCAGCTTAGGGGGACAGGGATGGTTCTTC. Full variable domain (missing parts from reference TRBV7-9 and TRBJ2-1): DTGVSQNPRHKITKRGQNVTFRCDPISEHNRLYWYRQTLGQGPEFLTYFQNEAQLEKSRLLSDRFSAERPKGSFSTLEIQRTEQGDSAMYLCASSLGGQGWFFGPGTRLTVL.

This chain uses TRBV2 with TRBJ2-3, with D maybe TRBD1 (6 bases). The CDR3 sequence is 14 residues long. Trimming took off 6 bases at V and 2 bases at J, with 12 bases between the two ends. Germline V CDR1 and CDR2: SNHLY, FYNNEI. The CDR3 sequence: CASRLDRFTDTQYF. The DNA of the CDR3 is TGTGCCAGCAGACTCGACAGGTTCACAGATACGCAGTATTTT.

This clone showed up just a few times. V gene TRBV19 combines with J gene TRBJ2-7; D is perhaps TRBD1 (5 bases). V lost 3 bases and J 0 bases, leaving 15 bases between the germline ends. The length of the CDR3 is 16 residues. Per germline, CDR1 LNHDA and CDR2 SQIVND (reference sequence). The CDR3 spells CASSIGHPIRSYEQYF. CDR3 sequence (DNA): TGTGCCAGTAGTATCGGACACCCAATTCGCTCCTACGAGCAGTACTTC.